Given below is one T cell receptor beta chain in context. The data derive from a study of blood T cell repertoires in COVID-19. Per germline, CDR1 SGHRS and CDR2 YFSETQ. This CDR3 has 12 amino acids. The germline V and J ends were trimmed by 4 bases and 2 bases, with 6 bases remaining between them. The protocol was immunoSEQ multiplex PCR, while the TCRdb copy is restricted to in-frame clones and leaves out a portion. The repertoire holds some 80,000 clones, with around nine tenths as singletons. Sequencing was done on a sample of peripheral blood. The receptor was derived from a man in his fifties with active or convalescent COVID-19. The V gene is TRBV5-1, the J gene TRBJ1-2; D gene ambiguous. This CDR3 is CASSLQNYGYTF. CDR3 bases: TGCGCCAGCAGCCTGCAGAACTATGGCTACACCTTC.